The clone carrying this T cell receptor (beta chain) was counted many times. Its antigen remains unidentified. TCR cDNA molecules each carried a unique molecular identifier. TCRdb independently ran MiXCR on the 5' RACE reads; one entry per CDR3 protein. The sample consists of thousands of distinct CDR3 sequences, 6.5% to 9% of them appearing once. Regarding time point: sample taken at primary tumor resection. No cells were sorted before sequencing. The whole RNA sequenced was extracted from tumor, nontumor lung or frozen PBMC. The CDR3 is made up of 15 amino acids. The V gene's germline CDR1 is MDHEN and CDR2 SYDVKM. With 4 bases removed from V and 3 bases from J, the gap between germline ends came to 14 bases. This sample is drawn from a study of spatial heterogeneity in lung cancer. About the study: In raw reads, more than 9.5 appearances on average were recorded for each unique TCR and UMI combination. Study-level findings and limits: Ubiquitous expanded tumor TCRs were observed in blood more at resection than follow-up.

This sequence was found in a male donor with early-stage non-small cell lung cancer. The starting material was PBMCs, obtained at surgery. V gene TRBV28 combines with J gene TRBJ2-3; D tentatively fits TRBD1 or TRBD2 (6 bases each). CDR3 nucleotide sequence: TGTGCCAGCAGTTCTTGGGGGGCATGGACAGATACGCAGTATTTT. It yields the protein CASSSWGAWTDTQYF. The complete variable domain, with remaining parts taken from reference TRBV28 and TRBJ2-3, reads DVKVTQSSRYLVKRTGEKVFLECVQDMDHENMFWYRQDPGLGLRLIYFSYDVKMKEKGDIPEGYSVSREKKERFSLILESASTNQTSMYLCASSSWGAWTDTQYFGPGTRLTVL.